This T cell receptor beta chain was sequenced for a study of blood T cell repertoires in COVID-19. The CDR3 is 16 amino acids. Unmatched junction bases numbered 3, after V lost 4 bases and J lost 0 bases. The germline CDR1 and CDR2 sequences are SGDLS and YYNGEE. Profiled with immunoSEQ multiplex PCR; TCRdb holds only in-frame clones, not every one. The sample shows about 250,000 clones, 70% to 90% of them seen only once. The TCR was taken from a man aged 18 to 30 with active or convalescent COVID-19. The sample consisted of peripheral blood. This rearrangement joins TRBV9 to TRBJ2-3, with 12 nucleotides matching TRBD2. CDR3 amino acids: CASSQGTSGSTDTQYF. The DNA for the CDR3 is TGTGCCAGCAGCCAAGGGACTAGCGGGAGCACAGATACGCAGTATTTT.